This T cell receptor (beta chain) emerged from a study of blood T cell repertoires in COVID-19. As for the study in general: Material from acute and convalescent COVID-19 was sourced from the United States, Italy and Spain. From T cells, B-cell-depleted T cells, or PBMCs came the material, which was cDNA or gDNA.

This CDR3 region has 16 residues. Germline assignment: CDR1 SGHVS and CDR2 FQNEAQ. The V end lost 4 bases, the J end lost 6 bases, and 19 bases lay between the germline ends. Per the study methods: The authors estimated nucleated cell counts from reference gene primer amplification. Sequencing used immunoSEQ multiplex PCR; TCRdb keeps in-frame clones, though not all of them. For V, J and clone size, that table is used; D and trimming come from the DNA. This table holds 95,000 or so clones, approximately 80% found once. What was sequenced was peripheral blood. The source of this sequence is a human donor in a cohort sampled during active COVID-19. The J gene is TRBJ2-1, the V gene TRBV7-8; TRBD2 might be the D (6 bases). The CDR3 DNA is TGTGCCAGCAGCTCCCAGGTGGCGGGGCCGGCCAATGAGCAGTTCTTC. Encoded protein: CASSSQVAGPANEQFF. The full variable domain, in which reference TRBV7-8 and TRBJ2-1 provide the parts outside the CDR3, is GAGVSQSPRYKVAKRGQDVALRCDPISGHVSLFWYQQALGQGPEFLTYFQNEAQLDKSGLPSDRFFAERPEGSVSTLKIQRTQQEDSAVYLCASSSQVAGPANEQFFGPGTRLTVL.